These T cell receptor beta chains were read from a single sample in a study of blood T cell repertoires in COVID-19. Data came from immunoSEQ multiplex PCR; TCRdb stores just in-frame clones and leaves some out. The sample has some 220,000 clones; around 85% are singletons. Sequencing was done on a sample of peripheral blood. The receptors originated from an older woman with COVID-19, enrolled during active disease. The CDR3 runs from the conserved cysteine through the conserved F or W. The order of the fields is CDR3 protein, CDR3 DNA, V gene, clone size, J gene, D gene. A D gene is named only where the DNA matches it firmly. A row's size may be missing; if present it is once, few, many or a size class.

CDR3aa: CSASPGDSNQPQHF
CDR3nt: TGCAGTGCTAGTCCGGGGGATAGCAATCAGCCCCAGCATTTT
v_gene: TRBV20-1
abundance: NA
j_gene: TRBJ1-5
d_gene: NA

CDR3aa: CASRRDREDTEAFF
CDR3nt: TGTGCCAGTAGGCGGGACAGGGAAGACACTGAAGCTTTCTTT
v_gene: TRBV19
abundance: NA
j_gene: TRBJ1-1
d_gene: TRBD1

CDR3aa: CSVRAGGNSPLHF
CDR3nt: TGCAGCGTTAGGGCAGGAGGCAATTCACCCCTCCACTTT
v_gene: TRBV29-1
abundance: NA
j_gene: TRBJ1-6
d_gene: NA

CDR3aa: CAISDVGTGGLRETQYF
CDR3nt: TGTGCCATCAGTGACGTTGGCACAGGGGGCCTTAGGGAGACCCAGTACTTC
v_gene: TRBV10-3
abundance: NA
j_gene: TRBJ2-5
d_gene: TRBD1

CDR3aa: CASSQLAGVNNEQFF
CDR3nt: TGTGCCAGCAGCCAACTAGCGGGGGTTAACAATGAGCAGTTCTTC
v_gene: TRBV3-1/TRBV3-2
abundance: NA
j_gene: TRBJ2-1
d_gene: TRBD2

CDR3aa: CASSSSSGRVTEQFF
CDR3nt: TGTGCCAGCAGCTCTTCTAGCGGGAGGGTAACTGAGCAGTTCTTC
v_gene: TRBV7-2
abundance: many
j_gene: TRBJ2-1
d_gene: TRBD2

CDR3aa: CASSLLENRRSSNQPQHF
CDR3nt: TGTGCCAGCAGTCTCCTTGAGAACAGGCGGTCGAGCAATCAGCCCCAGCATTTT
v_gene: TRBV6-2/TRBV6-3
abundance: NA
j_gene: TRBJ1-5
d_gene: NA

CDR3aa: CASSSIPGTVPYGYTF
CDR3nt: TGTGCCAGCAGTTCCATCCCCGGGACAGTTCCCTATGGCTACACCTTC
v_gene: TRBV27
abundance: few
j_gene: TRBJ1-2
d_gene: TRBD1

CDR3aa: CASSEPLDWRGLAGVLEQFF
CDR3nt: TGCGCCAGCAGTGAGCCATTGGACTGGCGGGGACTAGCGGGAGTACTTGAGCAGTTCTTC
v_gene: TRBV10-2
abundance: once
j_gene: TRBJ2-1
d_gene: TRBD2

CDR3aa: CASSPQGSSNEQFF
CDR3nt: TGTGCCAGCTCACCCCAGGGGTCTAGCAATGAGCAGTTCTTC
v_gene: TRBV18
abundance: NA
j_gene: TRBJ2-1
d_gene: NA

CDR3aa: CASSFTRDSYEQYF
CDR3nt: TGTGCCAGCAGCTTTACCCGGGACAGTTACGAGCAGTACTTC
v_gene: TRBV7-9
abundance: NA
j_gene: TRBJ2-7
d_gene: TRBD1

CDR3aa: CASSLYRGSEAFF
CDR3nt: TGTGCCAGCAGCTTGTACCGGGGGTCTGAAGCTTTCTTT
v_gene: TRBV5-4
abundance: NA
j_gene: TRBJ1-1
d_gene: NA

CDR3aa: CASSLVGQGDQPQHF
CDR3nt: TGTGCCAGCAGCTTAGTGGGACAGGGAGATCAGCCCCAGCATTTT
v_gene: TRBV7-6
abundance: NA
j_gene: TRBJ1-5
d_gene: TRBD1

CDR3aa: CASSALDRTGNTIYF
CDR3nt: TGCGCCAGCAGCGCCTTAGACAGGACTGGAAACACCATATATTTT
v_gene: TRBV5-1
abundance: NA
j_gene: TRBJ1-3
d_gene: NA

CDR3aa: CASSLDRAGNEQFF
CDR3nt: TGTGCCAGCAGTTTGGACAGGGCGGGGAATGAGCAGTTCTTC
v_gene: TRBV11-2
abundance: NA
j_gene: TRBJ2-1
d_gene: TRBD1

CDR3aa: CASSFLRATEAFF
CDR3nt: TGTGCCAGCAGTTTTCTCAGGGCCACTGAAGCTTTCTTT
v_gene: TRBV12-3/TRBV12-4
abundance: NA
j_gene: TRBJ1-1
d_gene: NA

CDR3aa: CASSVSTHGAMNTEAFF
CDR3nt: TGTGCCAGCAGCGTTTCGACTCATGGGGCGATGAACACTGAAGCTTTCTTT
v_gene: TRBV9
abundance: NA
j_gene: TRBJ1-1
d_gene: NA

CDR3aa: CASSPRPGLARGELFF
CDR3nt: TGTGCCAGCAGCCCCAGACCGGGACTAGCTCGGGGGGAGCTGTTTTTT
v_gene: TRBV11-3
abundance: NA
j_gene: TRBJ2-2
d_gene: TRBD2

CDR3aa: CASSRGQGYQPQHF
CDR3nt: TGTGCCAGTAGCCGTGGACAGGGATATCAGCCCCAGCATTTT
v_gene: TRBV19
abundance: NA
j_gene: TRBJ1-5
d_gene: TRBD1

CDR3aa: CASSLAVSGYTF
CDR3nt: TGTGCCAGTAGTTTGGCTGTAAGTGGCTACACCTTC
v_gene: TRBV19
abundance: few
j_gene: TRBJ1-2
d_gene: NA

CDR3aa: CASSFGGTPDSPLHF
CDR3nt: TGTGCCAGCAGCTTCGGGGGGACACCTGATTCACCCCTCCACTTT
v_gene: TRBV13
abundance: NA
j_gene: TRBJ1-6
d_gene: NA

CDR3aa: CASSQDAGVGNQPQHF
CDR3nt: TGCGCCAGCAGCCAAGACGCAGGGGTGGGCAATCAGCCCCAGCATTTT
v_gene: TRBV4-3
abundance: NA
j_gene: TRBJ1-5
d_gene: NA

CDR3aa: CASSLLAGGQGTQYF
CDR3nt: TGTGCCAGCAGCTTACTAGCGGGGGGGCAGGGGACCCAGTACTTC
v_gene: TRBV11-3
abundance: NA
j_gene: TRBJ2-5
d_gene: TRBD2

CDR3aa: CASSLGQGTNSPLHF
CDR3nt: TGCGCCAGCAGCTTGGGGCAGGGGACGAATTCACCCCTCCACTTT
v_gene: TRBV5-1
abundance: NA
j_gene: TRBJ1-6
d_gene: NA

CDR3aa: CASSSDRGGQPQHF
CDR3nt: TGTGCCAGCAGCTCGGACAGGGGCGGTCAGCCCCAGCATTTT
v_gene: TRBV5-6
abundance: NA
j_gene: TRBJ1-5
d_gene: TRBD1

CDR3aa: CASSSGQSILISGANVLTF
CDR3nt: TGCGCCAGCAGCAGCGGACAGAGCATATTGATCTCTGGGGCCAACGTCCTGACTTTC
v_gene: TRBV5-1
abundance: once
j_gene: TRBJ2-6
d_gene: NA

CDR3aa: CASLRQGRVCDYGYTF
CDR3nt: TGCGCCAGCCTCAGACAGGGTCGAGTTTGCGACTATGGCTACACCTTC
v_gene: TRBV10-1
abundance: NA
j_gene: TRBJ1-2
d_gene: TRBD1